The rows below give T cell receptor beta chains drawn from one sample of a study of CD8+ T cells in alopecia areata. Assay used: immunoSEQ multiplex PCR; TCRdb lists only in-frame clones, some missing. In the table there are roughly 92,000 clones, 70% to 80% of which are singletons. This specimen consisted of CD8+ T cells sorted from blood, obtained at approximately week 42, from a patient treated with tofacitinib. These TCRs come from a human donor with alopecia areata. Both conserved end residues are part of each CDR3. D genes are given only for firm matches. Only some rows state a clone size, as once, few, many or a class for expanded clones.

v_gene,d_gene,abundance,j_gene,CDR3nt,CDR3aa
TRBV28,TRBD2,.,TRBJ2-1,TGTGCCAGCAGCCAAGGATTCGGGACTAGCGGGTTCCTCAAGAATTACAATGAGCAGTTCTTC,CASSQGFGTSGFLKNYNEQFF
TRBV5-1,TRBD1,once,TRBJ2-3,TGCGCCAGCAGCTTGATGGGACAGGGGCCGCCAGATACGCAGTATTTT,CASSLMGQGPPDTQYF
TRBV30,.,.,TRBJ2-7,TGTGCCTGGAGGTCCAGAAGCTCCTACGAGCAGTACTTC,CAWRSRSSYEQYF
TRBV7-2,.,.,TRBJ2-7,TGTGCCAGCAGCTACGGGGCCGCGGGGTACGAGCAGTACTTC,CASSYGAAGYEQYF
TRBV19,.,few,TRBJ2-3,TGTGCCAGTAGTTTTACCTGGGATACGCAGTATTTT,CASSFTWDTQYF
TRBV25-1,.,.,TRBJ1-1,TGTGCCAGCAGCGGAAGGGGGGGAGTTGAAGCTTTCTTT,CASSGRGGVEAFF
TRBV27,.,.,TRBJ1-2,TGTGCCAGCAGCCCGACAGGACCTAACTATGGCTACACCTTC,CASSPTGPNYGYTF
TRBV19,TRBD1,.,TRBJ1-1,TGTGCCAGCTTTGGACAGGGAGAAGCTTTCTTT,CASFGQGEAFF
TRBV4-1,TRBD2,.,TRBJ2-1,TGCGCCAGCAGCCTACTAGCGATGAATGAGCAGTTCTTC,CASSLLAMNEQFF
TRBV15,TRBD1,.,TRBJ2-1,TGTGCCACCGGGACAGGCAACAATGAGCAGTTCTTC,CATGTGNNEQFF
TRBV25-1,.,.,TRBJ2-2,TGTGCCAGCCAGAGGAGGGGAGAGGCCACCGGGGAGCTGTTTTTT,CASQRRGEATGELFF